These 9 T cell receptor beta chains were sequenced from one sample in a study of beta chain features in type 1 diabetes. Sequencing targeted expressed TCRB transcripts, as all isolated RNA had been reverse transcribed. Clones were sequenced by immunoSEQ multiplex PCR, and TCRdb holds only the in-frame ones, with some missing. The table shows around 500,000 clones, with about 30% occurring only once. Input material: naive CD4+ T cells from blood. The receptors derive from a man between 18 and 29 years old in good health.

CDR3: CASSGQGLNEKLFF. The CDR3, as DNA: TGTGCCAGCAGCGGACAGGGACTTAATGAAAAACTGTTTTTT. V usage is TRBV9 and J usage is TRBJ1-4; 7 bases line up with TRBD1. The J segment lost 4 bases and the V segment lost 3 bases, leaving 3 bases of the junction unmatched. The CDR3 consists of 14 residues. Per the germline V gene, CDR1 is SGDLS and CDR2 is YYNGEE.

The chain employs TRBV5-1 and TRBJ1-5; a weak D match, TRBD1 (5 bases). The CDR3 runs 14 residues. Trimming shortened V by 0 bases and J by 5 bases, and 9 bases separated the two germline ends. Germline V gene data show CDR1 as SGHRS and CDR2 as YFSETQ. CDR3 protein: CASSLEQGDQPQHF. The CDR3, as DNA: TGCGCCAGCAGCTTGGAGCAGGGAGATCAGCCCCAGCATTTT.

The chain joins TRBV28 to TRBJ2-3; D unclear. Per the germline V gene, CDR1 is MDHEN and CDR2 is SYDVKM. This CDR3 spans 14 amino acids. Deletions cut 6 bases from V and 0 bases from J, with 10 bases between. The CDR3 nucleotides are TGTGCCAGCAGCTCACCGACGAGCACAGATACGCAGTATTTT. Translation: CASSSPTSTDTQYF.

The CDR3 DNA reads as TGCAGCGTTCGTGACAGTTTCCACACTGAAGCTTTCTTT. This translates into CSVRDSFHTEAFF. This chain uses TRBV29-1 with TRBJ1-1, with D tentatively TRBD1 (5 bases). Germline loops: CDR1 SQVTM, CDR2 ANQGSEA. The ends were cut back, 5 bases at V and 3 bases at J, with 13 bases in the middle. This CDR3 has 13 residues. Full variable domain (remainder filled in from reference TRBV29-1 and TRBJ1-1): SAVISQKPSRDICQRGTSLTIQCQVDSQVTMMFWYRQQPGQSLTLIATANQGSEATYESGFVIDKFPISRPNLTFSTLTVSNMSPEDSSIYLCSVRDSFHTEAFFGQGTRLTVV.

The chain recombines TRBV2 with TRBJ2-1, with unresolved D. The length of the CDR3 is 16 residues. V was trimmed by 0 bases and J by 3 bases, leaving 12 bases between them. The germline CDR1 and CDR2 sequences are SNHLY and FYNNEI. CDR3 bases: TGTGCCAGCAGTGAAGCGCTTCCCGGAGACTACAATGAGCAGTTCTTC. This sequence encodes CASSEALPGDYNEQFF.

The V gene is TRBV10-3, the J gene TRBJ2-5; unclear D gene. V was trimmed by 8 bases and J by 3 bases, leaving 1 base between them. This CDR3 spans 9 amino acids. The germline gives CDR1 ENHRY, CDR2 SYGVKD. The CDR3 coding sequence is TGTGCCATCGAAGAGACCCAGTACTTC. Its protein product is CAIEETQYF.

The chain joins TRBV7-2 to TRBJ2-7, with 9 positions matching TRBD1. Germline loops: CDR1 SGHTA, CDR2 FQGNSA. The J segment lost 1 base and the V segment lost 3 bases, leaving 4 bases of the junction unmatched. The CDR3 runs 15 residues. CDR3 residues: CASSLGTGPSYEQYF. The CDR3 DNA sequence: TGTGCCAGCAGCTTGGGGACAGGGCCTTCCTACGAGCAGTACTTC.

This clone has more than one count but fewer than ten. Other DNA sequences within the sample encode an identical CDR3. The rearrangement links TRBV7-2 to TRBJ2-5; no clear D. The CDR3 consists of 11 residues. Trimming stripped 2 bases from V and 4 bases from J, with 2 bases between. Germline CDR1 is SGHTA and CDR2 is FQGNSA. CDR3 sequence reads: CASSLLETQYF. CDR3 DNA: TGTGCCAGCAGCTTATTAGAGACCCAGTACTTC.

This clone was recorded once. The chain has TRBV5-1 and TRBJ2-1; D unresolved. The CDR3 contains 14 residues. Germline values: CDR1 SGHRS, CDR2 YFSETQ. Trimming took 3 bases from V and 9 from J, leaving 16 bases between them. This CDR3 is CASSWAILAGEQFF. Written as DNA, the CDR3 is TGCGCCAGCAGCTGGGCCATTTTGGCTGGTGAGCAGTTCTTC.